This note documents a single T cell receptor beta chain sequence. The antigen remains undetermined. Other DNA sequences in the sample encode the same CDR3. The sample comes from a study of graft-versus-host responses after intestinal transplantation. Study background: After anti-thymocyte globulin induction, recipients took tacrolimus and steroids for around three years.

Study results and caveats: Graft-donor T cell macrochimerism coincided with high graft-versus-host to host-versus-graft clonal ratios in allografts. There were GvH clones found in recipient marrow, and some of them appeared first in ileum or blood. Peak levels of circulating GvH clones tracked with early post-transplant HvG declines.

Some clones are missing from TCRdb's copy, which holds only in-frame ones; the method was immunoSEQ multiplex PCR. The table records roughly 97,000 clones, roughly 87% of them present only once. The CDR3 totals 15 residues. Trimming took 3 bases from V and 6 from J; bases not matched to a gene: 7. Germline-derived CDR1 and CDR2 are LNHDA and SQIVND (reference sequence). The clonotype was recovered from a human donor who received an intestinal transplant. The chain uses TRBV19 and TRBJ2-1, with 8 bases identical to TRBD2. The source was unstimulated CD4+ T cells sorted from spleen or lymph node cells, collected before intestinal transplant. The CDR3 sequence: CASSIPGTSRNEQFF. As DNA, the CDR3 is TGTGCCAGTAGTATCCCCGGGACTAGTCGCAATGAGCAGTTCTTC. Full variable domain (missing parts from reference TRBV19 and TRBJ2-1): DGGITQSPKYLFRKEGQNVTLSCEQNLNHDAMYWYRQDPGQGLRLIYYSQIVNDFQKGDIAEGYSVSREKKESFPLTVTSAQKNPTAFYLCASSIPGTSRNEQFFGPGTRLTVL.